Listed below are T cell receptor beta chains from one sample, sequenced in a study of early T cells in non-severe SARS-CoV-2 infection. TCRdb itself ran the 5' RACE reads through MiXCR, one entry per CDR3 protein. In the table there are nearly 30,000 distinct CDR3 sequences, about 5% of which are singletons. The sequencing input was whole blood. All receptors derive from an adult who was a healthcare worker with PCR-confirmed SARS-CoV-2 infection or an uninfected control (not recorded which). Both conserved end residues are part of each CDR3. The D gene is left open where the match is weak. Size is omitted from some rows. Given values are once, few, many or a class for expanded clones.

j_call	d_call	v_call	clone_size	cdr3_nt	cdr3_aa
TRBJ1-1	.	TRBV4-1	many	TGCGCCAGCAGCCAGGGACGGGGCACTGAAGCTTTCTTT	CASSQGRGTEAFF
TRBJ2-1	TRBD1	TRBV11-2	many	TGTGCCAGCAGCAAGACAGGGGGCGCAGGTACTGAGCAGTTCTTC	CASSKTGGAGTEQFF
TRBJ1-1	.	TRBV25-1	.	TGTGCCAGCAGGGTACAGGGGAACACTGAAGCTTTCTTT	CASRVQGNTEAFF
TRBJ2-1	TRBD1	TRBV19	many	TGTGCCAGTAGTATGACCGGGACAGGGGGCCTCAATGAGCAGTTCTTC	CASSMTGTGGLNEQFF
TRBJ1-2	.	TRBV3-1	.	TGTGCCAGCAGCCAAACCGACGGAGCTAACTATGGCTACACCTTC	CASSQTDGANYGYTF
TRBJ2-7	TRBD1	TRBV19	many	TGTGCCAGTAGCCGCGGAATGACAGGGGCCGGGGAGCAGTACTTC	CASSRGMTGAGEQYF
TRBJ2-3	.	TRBV4-3	many	TGCGCCAGCAGCTTACTCTCTTGGCGGGATCTCACAGATACGCAGTATTTT	CASSLLSWRDLTDTQYF
TRBJ2-3	TRBD2	TRBV4-3	.	TGCGCCAGCAGCCAGGGGACTAGCGGGGGATTTACGCAGTATTTT	CASSQGTSGGFTQYF
TRBJ2-5	.	TRBV6-6	many	TGTGCCAGCAGTACCGCAGGGGCGGAGACCCAGTACTTC	CASSTAGAETQYF
TRBJ2-7	TRBD1	TRBV27	.	TGTGCCAGCAGTAAACGGGGACAGGGGGACCACGAGCAGTACTTC	CASSKRGQGDHEQYF
TRBJ2-7	.	TRBV28	.	TGTGCCAGCAACCCTCCAGGGGGGCCAACTTACGAGCAGTACTTC	CASNPPGGPTYEQYF
TRBJ2-5	TRBD1	TRBV6-6	many	TGTGCCAGCAGCCACCCGACAGGGGGCCAAGAGACCCAGTACTTC	CASSHPTGGQETQYF
TRBJ2-2	TRBD1	TRBV29-1	many	TGCAGCGCACGACCGGGACAGGGGGCCGGGGAGCTGTTTTTT	CSARPGQGAGELFF
TRBJ1-5	.	TRBV28	many	TGTGCCAGCTCATCACAGGGTGATCAGCCCCAGCATTTT	CASSSQGDQPQHF
TRBJ2-1	TRBD1	TRBV11-2	many	TGTGCCAGCAGCTTGGGGACAGGGTACTACAATGAGCAGTTCTTC	CASSLGTGYYNEQFF
TRBJ2-4	.	TRBV29-1	.	TGCAGCGTTGAAGATTGGACTTTCCGCGAGAACATTCAGTACTTC	CSVEDWTFRENIQYF
TRBJ1-1	.	TRBV10-3	many	TGTGCCATCAGTGACGGTGAGAACACTGAAGCTTTCTTT	CAISDGENTEAFF
TRBJ1-5	.	TRBV5-5	few	TGTGCCAGCAGCTCTGGTGATAGCAATCAGCCCCAGCATTTT	CASSSGDSNQPQHF
TRBJ2-3	TRBD2	TRBV6-2/TRBV6-3	many	TGTGCCAGCAGCTCCACGGCGGGAGTCCCAGATACGCAGTATTTT	CASSSTAGVPDTQYF
TRBJ2-7	TRBD1	TRBV6-6	many	TGTGCCAGCAGACGGACAGGGGATACCTACGAGCAGTACTTC	CASRRTGDTYEQYF
TRBJ2-7	.	TRBV19	.	TGTGCCAGTAGTGGCGATGGGACCTACGAGCAGTACTTC	CASSGDGTYEQYF
TRBJ2-7	.	TRBV11-1	many	TGTGCCAGCAGCTTAGCGTTCTGGGACTCCGAGCAGTACTTC	CASSLAFWDSEQYF
TRBJ2-7	.	TRBV5-8	many	TGTGCCAGCAGCTTTTTACAGGGCCTCTCCTACGAGCAGTACTTC	CASSFLQGLSYEQYF
TRBJ2-3	TRBD2	TRBV30	few	TGTGCCTGGAGTGTATTGCGGGGGGGCGGGTATTTT	CAWSVLRGGGYF
TRBJ2-3	.	TRBV3-2	.	TGTGCCAGCAGCCTCAAAACCCTAGCGGGAGGTTCAGATACGCAGTATTTT	CASSLKTLAGGSDTQYF
TRBJ1-5	.	TRBV19	many	TGTGCCAGTAACTACAGGGCAGGTCAGCCCCAGCATTTT	CASNYRAGQPQHF
TRBJ2-3	.	TRBV5-1	few	TGCGCCAGCAGCGAAGGAGGACCAGATACGCAGTATTTT	CASSEGGPDTQYF
TRBJ2-2	TRBD2	TRBV7-8	many	TGTGCCAGCAGCTCCTCGGCGGGAGTAACCGGGGAGCTGTTTTTT	CASSSSAGVTGELFF
TRBJ2-7	.	TRBV20-1	many	TGCAGTGCTAGTTTTGGCGAGCAGTACTTC	CSASFGEQYF
TRBJ1-6	.	TRBV15	few	TGTGCCACCAGCCCATTAACGGAGAATTCACCCCTCCACTTT	CATSPLTENSPLHF
TRBJ1-5	.	TRBV19	many	TGTGCCAGTAGTATACAAACAGGGTCGGGACAGCCCCAGCATTTT	CASSIQTGSGQPQHF
TRBJ2-2	TRBD2	TRBV20-1	many	TGCAGTGCGAGCCCCCCTAGCGGGAGGGCCTCGGGGGAGCTGTTTTTT	CSASPPSGRASGELFF
TRBJ2-1	TRBD2	TRBV29-1	many	TGCAGCGTACTAGCGGGGGGATACAATGAGCAGTTCTTC	CSVLAGGYNEQFF
TRBJ1-6	.	TRBV12-3/TRBV12-4	many	TGTGCCAGCAAGGACACCTATAATTCACCCCTCCACTTT	CASKDTYNSPLHF
TRBJ2-1	.	TRBV11-2	many	TGTGCCAGCAGCTTAGCTTTGACTTCAAATGAGCAGTTCTTC	CASSLALTSNEQFF